These T cell receptor beta chains were read from a single sample in a study of shared clonotypes between healthy human individuals. The table came from immunoSEQ multiplex PCR; TCRdb's copy has only in-frame clones and leaves some out. The sample lists approximately 1.5 million clones, 98% seen once, with roughly 0.42% in the top ten. Sequenced sample: naive CD4+ T cells sorted from blood. The receptors here all came from a man aged 30-40 years in good health. Each CDR3 is given with its conserved first and last residue. Not every row has a clone size; where given, it reads once, few, many or a size class.

V gene | clone size | CDR3 protein
TRBV9 | once | CASSDGTSTDTQYF
TRBV11-2 | . | CASSLGLAAYNEQFF
TRBV5-4 | . | CASSSDRYSYGYTF
TRBV6-1 | . | CASSEWGGPNNEQFF
TRBV28 | . | CASSLFSGSGDTQYF
TRBV11-2 | . | CASSMEPSGHNEQFF
TRBV30 | . | CAWSVRGRAKSETQYF
TRBV7-9 | . | CASSLGVLTDTQYF
TRBV30 | . | CAWSVRASSNTQYF
TRBV7-3 | . | CASSLKAGGTGELFF
TRBV4-3 | once | CASSQEIGGDGYTF
TRBV19 | . | CASRAGTLNTGELFF
TRBV9 | . | CASSVGGSGIHEQFF
TRBV19 | . | CATSHRGSEQYF
TRBV11-3 | . | CASSLRGDSNTIYF
TRBV7-3 | once | CASRTSGANVLTF
TRBV7-2 | . | CASSPYRPTGELFF
TRBV4-1 | . | CASSQVPLARGPASSGF
TRBV7-9 | . | CASSSRTVPEQYF
TRBV28 | . | CASSPPHSNQPQHF
TRBV10-3 | . | CAISDKVEQYF
TRBV15 | . | CATSRATDWGAQGYTF
TRBV11-2 | once | CASSLDPQGDNEQFF
TRBV5-1 | . | CASSYSGNEQFF
TRBV5-1 | . | CASSLDGDREQYF
TRBV7-8 | . | CASSFVDTQYF
TRBV2 | . | CASSQGEGAFF
TRBV7-9 | . | CASSLPPEGSAPLTYEQYF
TRBV5-1 | . | CASSLGPDTEAFF